This is a list of T cell receptor beta chains from one sample in a study of shared clonotypes between healthy human individuals. TCRdb's copy holds only in-frame clones and misses some; the assay was immunoSEQ multiplex PCR. The table records 700,000 to 950,000 clones, approximately 96% of them present only once. The sequencing input was naive CD8+ T cells sorted from blood. These receptors came from a man aged 25 to 45 in good health. Both conserved end residues are part of each CDR3. The order of the fields is CDR3 protein, CDR3 DNA, V gene, J gene, clone size, D gene. D genes are given only for firm matches. Clone size is stated in some rows and not others, as once, few, many or a class when expanded.

cdr3_aa: CAPRDRSSYEQYF
cdr3_nt: TGTGCCCCACGGGACAGGAGCTCCTACGAGCAGTACTTC
v_call: TRBV5-8
j_call: TRBJ2-7
clone_size: NA
d_call: TRBD1

cdr3_aa: CASSSSFGTGDYEQYF
cdr3_nt: TGTGCCAGCAGCTCGTCGTTCGGGACAGGGGACTACGAGCAGTACTTC
v_call: TRBV7-9
j_call: TRBJ2-7
clone_size: NA
d_call: TRBD1

cdr3_aa: CASSSSDRHGLYGYTF
cdr3_nt: TGTGCCAGCAGCTCAAGCGACCGACATGGACTCTATGGCTACACCTTC
v_call: TRBV7-9
j_call: TRBJ1-2
clone_size: once
d_call: NA

cdr3_aa: CASTPIGTFNEKLFF
cdr3_nt: TGTGCCAGCACCCCTATCGGGACTTTTAATGAAAAACTGTTTTTT
v_call: TRBV7-9
j_call: TRBJ1-4
clone_size: NA
d_call: NA

cdr3_aa: CASSPSGLRASTDTQYF
cdr3_nt: TGTGCCAGCAGCCCAAGTGGACTCAGGGCTAGCACAGATACGCAGTATTTT
v_call: TRBV28
j_call: TRBJ2-3
clone_size: NA
d_call: NA

cdr3_aa: CATSRGLVGEQYF
cdr3_nt: TGTGCCACCAGCAGAGGTCTCGTGGGCGAGCAGTACTTC
v_call: TRBV15
j_call: TRBJ2-7
clone_size: NA
d_call: NA

cdr3_aa: CASSRGTLVHEQYF
cdr3_nt: TGTGCCAGCAGCCGAGGAACGTTAGTCCACGAGCAGTACTTC
v_call: TRBV7-9
j_call: TRBJ2-7
clone_size: NA
d_call: NA

cdr3_aa: CASIFQTGRNTEAFF
cdr3_nt: TGTGCCAGCATATTCCAGACAGGGCGGAACACTGAAGCTTTCTTT
v_call: TRBV28
j_call: TRBJ1-1
clone_size: NA
d_call: TRBD1

cdr3_aa: CASSHLPILKTYNEQFF
cdr3_nt: TGTGCCAGCAGCCACCTACCGATCCTGAAGACCTACAATGAGCAGTTCTTC
v_call: TRBV7-9
j_call: TRBJ2-1
clone_size: NA
d_call: NA

cdr3_aa: CASSQGQGADEQFF
cdr3_nt: TGCGCCAGCAGCCAAGGGCAGGGGGCGGATGAGCAGTTCTTC
v_call: TRBV4-1
j_call: TRBJ2-1
clone_size: NA
d_call: TRBD1

cdr3_aa: CASSLGAGQQNTGELFF
cdr3_nt: TGTGCCAGCAGCTTAGGGGCGGGACAACAGAACACCGGGGAGCTGTTTTTT
v_call: TRBV11-2
j_call: TRBJ2-2
clone_size: NA
d_call: NA